Following are 20 T cell receptor beta chains from one sample sequenced in a study of post-analysis software for immune sequencing data. Overall study results and limits: TRBV segments more frequent in patients than in controls numbered about five and included TRBV5-6, TRBV5-1 and TRBV20-1.

No antigen is known for these receptors. TCR beta cDNA libraries included unique molecular identifiers. TCRdb analysed the PCR reads with MiXCR anew, one entry per CDR3 protein. The sample consists of some 800,000 distinct CDR3 sequences, about 45% of them appearing once. The specimen was blood. These receptor sequences come from a girl between 5 and 17 years old with multiple sclerosis.

The rearrangement uses TRBV29-1 and TRBJ2-1; TRBD2 agrees at 8 bases. The CDR3 spans 15 residues. V lost 2 bases, J lost 5 bases, and 8 bases stayed unmatched. CDR1 and CDR2 from the germline V gene are SQVTM and ANQGSEA. As DNA, the CDR3 is TGCAGCGTTGAACCCCGGGGACTAGGAAACAATGAGCAGTTCTTC. Translation: CSVEPRGLGNNEQFF.

This clonotype was seen more than once but under ten times. The gene calls are TRBV15 and TRBJ2-1; 12 bases align to TRBD2. J lost 4 bases, V lost 9 bases, and 7 bases had no gene match. Germline values: CDR1 LNHNV, CDR2 YYDKDF (reference sequence). This CDR3 has 15 amino acids. This chain's CDR3 is CATSPLAGGYNEQFF. Here the CDR3 DNA reads TGTGCCACGAGCCCCCTAGCGGGGGGGTACAATGAGCAGTTCTTC.

This clonotype came up a few times. The J gene is TRBJ2-1, the V gene TRBV24-1; a possible D gene is TRBD1 (6 bases). Trimming took off 3 bases at V and 10 bases at J, with 9 bases between the two ends. This CDR3 is 12 amino acids long. The germline CDR1 and CDR2 sequences are KGHDR and SFDVKD. CDR3 sequence reads: CATSDGGTEQFF. DNA for the CDR3: TGTGCCACCAGTGATGGTGGGACAGAGCAGTTCTTC.

The CDR3 sequence: CASSEIAGSGREGDTQYF. The DNA for the CDR3 is TGTGCCAGCAGTGAAATTGCAGGGAGCGGGAGGGAAGGTGATACGCAGTATTTT. This chain joins TRBV6-1 and TRBJ2-3; 10 bases fit TRBD2. Trimming at V came to 2 bases and at J to 6 bases, leaving 14 bases not matched to a gene. Germline V gives CDR1 MNHNS, CDR2 SASEGT. The CDR3 has 18 amino acids.

In this sample, this clonotype turned up a few times. The chain links TRBV20-1 to TRBJ2-3, with TRBD2 matching over 7 bases. The junction had 2 bases not matched to a gene; V was cut back by 4 bases and J by 1 base. Germline lookup yields CDR1 DFQATT and CDR2 SNEGSKA (reference sequence). This CDR3 comprises 13 residues. CDR3 in DNA: TGCAGTGCTACTAGCGGACGCACAGATACGCAGTATTTT. It codes for CSATSGRTDTQYF.

This clonotype appeared a single time. The chain carries TRBV18 and TRBJ2-3; a possible D gene is TRBD1 (5 bases). Trimming left V 3 bases short and J 2 bases short, with 12 bases between. CDR1 is KGHSH, CDR2 LQKENI, per germline. CDR3 length: 15 amino acids. CDR3 nucleotides: TGTGCCAGCTCACCCTCAGGGCACCCCACAGATACGCAGTATTTT. Amino acids: CASSPSGHPTDTQYF.

A few counts support this clonotype. V usage is TRBV3-1 and J usage is TRBJ2-3; 11 nucleotides align to TRBD2. Germline V gives CDR1 LGHDT, CDR2 YNNKEL (reference sequence). The CDR3 consists of 16 residues. Losses at the gene ends were 0 bases for V and 11 bases for J; bases not matched to a gene: 10. CDR3 protein: CASSQDMATSGIGQYF. As DNA, the CDR3 is TGTGCCAGCAGCCAAGATATGGCGACTAGCGGGATCGGGCAGTATTTT.

This clonotype was counted a few times. V and J are TRBV3-1 and TRBJ2-5; the match to TRBD2 covers 13 bases. Unmatched junction bases numbered 7, after V lost 4 bases and J lost 5 bases. Germline CDR1 and CDR2: LGHDT and YNNKEL (reference sequence). CDR3 length: 16 residues. This CDR3 is CASSPGLAGSGETQYF. CDR3 in DNA: TGTGCCAGCAGCCCGGGACTAGCGGGGTCGGGGGAGACCCAGTACTTC.

This clonotype was observed a single time. V and J are TRBV7-6 and TRBJ2-3, with D possibly matching TRBD2 (7 bases). The length of the CDR3 is 15 residues. Germline CDR1 is SGHVS and CDR2 is FNYEAQ. Trimming left V 2 bases short and J 6 bases short, with 15 bases between. CDR3 in amino acids: CASSLRGRALDTQYF. For the CDR3, the DNA is TGTGCCAGCAGCTTAAGGGGGAGGGCCTTGGATACGCAGTATTTT. Looking up the rest from reference TRBV7-6 and TRBJ2-3 gives the full variable domain: GAGVSQSPRYKVTKRGQDVALRCDPISGHVSLYWYRQALGQGPEFLTYFNYEAQQDKSGLPNDRFSAERPEGSISTLTIQRTEQRDSAMYRCASSLRGRALDTQYFGPGTRLTVL.

V usage is TRBV9 and J usage is TRBJ1-1; 10 nucleotides line up with TRBD1. Germline values: CDR1 SGDLS, CDR2 YYNGEE. The length of the CDR3 is 18 residues. Trimming removed 3 bases from V and 4 bases from J; junction bases left unmatched: 15. The CDR3 region is CASSGPGQGPVLGTEAFF. The CDR3 DNA is TGTGCCAGCAGCGGACCGGGACAGGGGCCCGTGTTAGGCACTGAAGCTTTCTTT.

To note about this clonotype: One junction end disagrees with the germline gene, perhaps due to a read error. This sequence joins TRBV5-6 and TRBJ1-2; D not certain. The CDR3 totals 16 residues. Germline values: CDR1 SGHDT, CDR2 YYEEEE. The CDR3 nucleotides read TGTGCCAGCAGCTTAGATGGCTCAGCTAGAGGCTATGGCTACATCTTC. Translated: CASSLDGSARGYGYIF.

This clonotype came up a few times. The chain uses TRBV9 and TRBJ2-5; 8 bases line up with TRBD2. V was pared by 0 bases and J by 4 bases, with 5 bases of the junction left unmatched. CDR3 length equals 15 residues. Germline assignment: CDR1 SGDLS and CDR2 YYNGEE. The CDR3 coding sequence is TGTGCCAGCAGCGTAGCGGGAGGGCCGGTAGAGACCCAGTACTTC. This gives the protein CASSVAGGPVETQYF.

This clonotype was counted between two and nine times. J is TRBJ2-3 and V is TRBV20-1; 13 bases line up with TRBD2. V dropped 5 bases and J dropped 10; count of bases not matched to a gene: 12. The CDR3 consists of 15 residues. Germline assignment: CDR1 DFQATT and CDR2 SNEGSKA (reference sequence). CDR3 in amino acids: CSAPKPGTSGTSQYF. The DNA of the CDR3 is TGCAGTGCTCCGAAACCCGGGACTAGCGGGACGTCGCAGTATTTT.

This clonotype showed up just a few times. The chain links TRBV9 to TRBJ2-1; tentative D call: TRBD2 (5 bases). V was clipped by 0 bases and J by 3 bases, with 13 bases between them. CDR1 is SGDLS, CDR2 YYNGEE, per germline. CDR3 size: 16 residues. CDR3 loop: CASSVDGGSFYNEQFF. Here the CDR3 DNA reads TGTGCCAGCAGCGTAGATGGAGGAAGCTTCTACAATGAGCAGTTCTTC.

Written as DNA, the CDR3 is TGCAGCGTTGTGGGGCGGAGGAGGGAGACCCAGTACTTC. It yields the protein CSVVGRRRETQYF. This chain links TRBV29-1 with TRBJ2-7, with D possibly called TRBD1 or TRBD2 (5 bases each). The better agreement between TRBJ2-5 and the DNA end casts doubt on the J call. The germline CDR1 and CDR2 sequences are SQVTM and ANQGSEA. The CDR3 runs 13 residues.

V and J are TRBV20-1 and TRBJ2-4; 9 bases are a match to TRBD1. TRBJ2-7 explains the end of the DNA better; the J call may be wrong. This CDR3 has 12 residues. The germline gives CDR1 DFQATT, CDR2 SNEGSKA (reference sequence). DNA of the CDR3: TGCAGCGAAACCGGGACAGGGTTCGAGCAGTACTTC. Amino acid sequence: CSETGTGFEQYF.

The rearrangement joins TRBV14 to TRBJ2-7; D remains ambiguous. The CDR3 loop spans 14 amino acids. Germline V gives CDR1 SGHDN, CDR2 FVKESK. Between the trimmed V and J ends, which lost 1 base and 1 base, there was a span of 8 bases. The CDR3 loop reads CASSQGVESYEQYF. The CDR3, as DNA: TGTGCCAGCAGCCAAGGGGTGGAATCCTACGAGCAGTACTTC.

The gene calls are TRBV7-9 and TRBJ2-5; no reliable D call. V was pared by 2 bases and J by 3 bases, with 7 bases between. The germline gives CDR1 SEHNR, CDR2 FQNEAQ (reference sequence). The CDR3 is made up of 13 amino acids. The CDR3 DNA is TGTGCCAGCAGCTTACTCCCTAAAGAGACCCAGTACTTC. Translated: CASSLLPKETQYF.

The chain recombines TRBV2 with TRBJ2-1; a weak D match, TRBD2 (5 bases). Germline V lookup: CDR1 SNHLY, CDR2 FYNNEI. Trimming left V 6 bases short and J 0 bases short, with 12 bases between. The CDR3 runs 15 residues. Here the CDR3 reads CASRLIEGSYNEQFF. CDR3 DNA sequence: TGTGCCAGCAGGCTTATAGAGGGCTCCTACAATGAGCAGTTCTTC. Full variable domain (remainder filled in from reference TRBV2 and TRBJ2-1): EPEVTQTPSHQVTQMGQEVILRCVPISNHLYFYWYRQILGQKVEFLVSFYNNEISEKSEIFDDQFSVERPDGSNFTLKIRSTKLEDSAMYFCASRLIEGSYNEQFFGPGTRLTVL.

This clonotype occurred a few times. This chain connects TRBV6-2 or TRBV6-3 to TRBJ2-1, with 7 bases fitting TRBD2. The CDR3 runs 15 residues. Per germline, CDR1 MNHEY and CDR2 SVGEGT. The V gene end was trimmed by 6 bases and the J gene end by 4 bases; junction bases not matched to a gene: 9. In nucleotides, the CDR3 is TGTGCCAGCAGCCAATTTAGCGGGCATTACAATGAGCAGTTCTTC. Amino acid sequence: CASSQFSGHYNEQFF.